The text below deals with one T cell receptor (beta chain). Its target is not known. Looked up from germline, CDR1 is LNHDA and CDR2 is SQIVND (reference sequence). This CDR3 has 15 residues. The J segment lost 5 bases and the V segment lost 3 bases, leaving 9 bases of the junction unmatched. The data were taken from a study of cytomegalovirus exposure and HLA in healthy donors. Study results and caveats: Per published reports, the classifier diagnosed cytomegalovirus status with high specificity and sensitivity. In a later analysis, a missense DCLRE1C variant was linked to TCR beta V- and J-gene trimming. The Asian-associated ancestry cluster reportedly had fewer N-insertions than the roughly 670-donor mean in a later analysis.

PCR primers comprised 60 Vbeta and 13 Jbeta primers. The data were produced by immunoSEQ multiplex PCR, yet TCRdb's version contains in-frame clones alone and is incomplete. The sample yields approximately 150,000 clones, about 80% seen once. The source of this sequence is a woman between 40 and 50 years old in good health and CMV-seronegative. Input material: PBMCs. This chain links TRBV19 with TRBJ1-1; 7 nucleotides match TRBD1. DNA of the CDR3: TGTGCCAGTAGTATTCCAGGGGGAGCGAGGACTGAAGCTTTCTTT. This gives the protein CASSIPGGARTEAFF.